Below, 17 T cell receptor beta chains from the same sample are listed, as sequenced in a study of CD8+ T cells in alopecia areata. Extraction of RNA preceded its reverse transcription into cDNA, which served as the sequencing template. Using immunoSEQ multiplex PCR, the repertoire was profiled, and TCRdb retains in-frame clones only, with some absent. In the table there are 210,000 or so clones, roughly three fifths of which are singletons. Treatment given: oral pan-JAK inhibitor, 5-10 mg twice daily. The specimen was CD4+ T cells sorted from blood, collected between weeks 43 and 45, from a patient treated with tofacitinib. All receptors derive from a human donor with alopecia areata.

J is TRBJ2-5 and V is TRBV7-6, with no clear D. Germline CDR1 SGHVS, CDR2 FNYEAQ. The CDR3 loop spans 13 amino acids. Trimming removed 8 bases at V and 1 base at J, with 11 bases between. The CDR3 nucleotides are TGTGCCAGCTCCCAGGCTGTCCAAGAGACCCAGTACTTC. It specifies CASSQAVQETQYF.

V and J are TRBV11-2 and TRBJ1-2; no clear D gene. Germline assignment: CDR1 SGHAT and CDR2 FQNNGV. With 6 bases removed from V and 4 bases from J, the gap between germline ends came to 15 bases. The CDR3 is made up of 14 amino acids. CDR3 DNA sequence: TGTGCCAGCAGGAGGTCGGGAGGCGGCTATGGCTACACCTTC. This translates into CASRRSGGGYGYTF.

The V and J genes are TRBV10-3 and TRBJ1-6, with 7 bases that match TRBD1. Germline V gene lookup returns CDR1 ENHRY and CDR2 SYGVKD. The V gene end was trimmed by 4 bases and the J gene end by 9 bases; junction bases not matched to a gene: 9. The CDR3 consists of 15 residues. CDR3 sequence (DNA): TGTGCCATCAGTGCGTCAGACTCAGGGGGTTCACCCCTCCACTTT. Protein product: CAISASDSGGSPLHF.

CDR3 sequence reads: CASSPQDRDTGELFF. CDR3 bases: TGTGCCAGCTCACCACAAGACAGGGACACCGGGGAGCTGTTTTTT. The genes are TRBV18 and TRBJ2-2; 7 positions match TRBD1. Germline V CDR1 and CDR2: KGHSH, LQKENI. V lost 1 base to trimming and J lost 3 bases; unmatched junction nucleotides: 2. The CDR3 has 15 amino acids.

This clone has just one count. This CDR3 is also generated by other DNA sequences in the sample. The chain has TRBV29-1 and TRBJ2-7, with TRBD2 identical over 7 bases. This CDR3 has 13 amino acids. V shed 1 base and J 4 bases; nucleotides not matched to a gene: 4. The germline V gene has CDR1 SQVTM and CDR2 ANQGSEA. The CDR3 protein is CSVEGQGGYEQYF. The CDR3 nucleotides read TGCAGCGTTGAAGGTCAGGGAGGGTACGAGCAGTACTTC.

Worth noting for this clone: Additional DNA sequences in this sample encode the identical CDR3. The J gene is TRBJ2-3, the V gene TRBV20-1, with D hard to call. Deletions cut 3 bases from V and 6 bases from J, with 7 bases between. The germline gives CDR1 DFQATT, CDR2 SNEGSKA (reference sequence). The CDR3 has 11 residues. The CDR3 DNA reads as TGCAGTGCTAGTGCAGCCGATACGCAGTATTTT. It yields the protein CSASAADTQYF.

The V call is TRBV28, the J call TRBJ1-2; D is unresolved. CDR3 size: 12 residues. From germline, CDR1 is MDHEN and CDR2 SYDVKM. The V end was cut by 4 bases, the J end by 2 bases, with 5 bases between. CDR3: CASSSLNYGYTF. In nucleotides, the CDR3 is TGTGCCAGCAGTTCTCTAAACTATGGCTACACCTTC.

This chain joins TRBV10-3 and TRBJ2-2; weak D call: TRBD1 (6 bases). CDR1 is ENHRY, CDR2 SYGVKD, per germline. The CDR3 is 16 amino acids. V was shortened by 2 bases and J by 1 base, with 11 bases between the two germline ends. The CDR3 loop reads CAISERGIQNTGELFF. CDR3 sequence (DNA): TGTGCCATCAGTGAGAGGGGGATTCAGAACACCGGGGAGCTGTTTTTT.

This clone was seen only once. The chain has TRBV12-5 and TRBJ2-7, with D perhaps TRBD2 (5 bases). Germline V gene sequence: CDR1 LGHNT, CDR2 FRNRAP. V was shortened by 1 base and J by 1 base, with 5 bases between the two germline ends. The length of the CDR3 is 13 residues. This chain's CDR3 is CASGLGTSYEQYF. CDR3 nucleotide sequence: TGTGCTAGTGGTTTGGGGACTTCCTACGAGCAGTACTTC.

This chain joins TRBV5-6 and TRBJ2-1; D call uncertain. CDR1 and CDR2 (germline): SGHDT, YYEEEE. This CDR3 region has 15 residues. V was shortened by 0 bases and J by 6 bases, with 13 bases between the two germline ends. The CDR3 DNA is TGTGCCAGCAGCTTGGTGTGGCAGTCCCCCAATGAGCAGTTCTTC. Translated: CASSLVWQSPNEQFF.

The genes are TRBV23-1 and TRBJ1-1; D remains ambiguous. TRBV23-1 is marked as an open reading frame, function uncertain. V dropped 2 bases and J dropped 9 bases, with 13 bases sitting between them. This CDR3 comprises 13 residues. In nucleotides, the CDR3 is TGCGCCAGCAGTCAAAAGACCGGGAGGAAAGCTTTCTTT. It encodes CASSQKTGRKAFF.

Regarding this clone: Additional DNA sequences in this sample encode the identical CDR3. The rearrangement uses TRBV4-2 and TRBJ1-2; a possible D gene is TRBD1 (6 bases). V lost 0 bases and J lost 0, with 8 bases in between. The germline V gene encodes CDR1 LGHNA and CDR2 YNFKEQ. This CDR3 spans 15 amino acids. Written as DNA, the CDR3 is TGTGCCAGCAGCCAAGAACAGGGCCCTAACTATGGCTACACCTTC. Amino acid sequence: CASSQEQGPNYGYTF.

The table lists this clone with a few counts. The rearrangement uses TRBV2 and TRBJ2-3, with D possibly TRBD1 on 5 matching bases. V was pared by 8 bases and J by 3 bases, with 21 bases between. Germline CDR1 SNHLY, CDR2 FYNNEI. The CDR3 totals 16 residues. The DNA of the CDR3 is TGTGCCAGCTCTGTAGGGTTGCAGGGAAGTACAGATACGCAGTATTTT. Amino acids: CASSVGLQGSTDTQYF.

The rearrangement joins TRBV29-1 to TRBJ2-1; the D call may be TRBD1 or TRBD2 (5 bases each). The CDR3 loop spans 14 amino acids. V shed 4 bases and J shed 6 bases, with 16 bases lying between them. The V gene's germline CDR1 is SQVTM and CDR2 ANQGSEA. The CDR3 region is CSVGDLSYLNEQFF. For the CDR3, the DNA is TGCAGCGTTGGGGACCTGAGTTACCTCAATGAGCAGTTCTTC.

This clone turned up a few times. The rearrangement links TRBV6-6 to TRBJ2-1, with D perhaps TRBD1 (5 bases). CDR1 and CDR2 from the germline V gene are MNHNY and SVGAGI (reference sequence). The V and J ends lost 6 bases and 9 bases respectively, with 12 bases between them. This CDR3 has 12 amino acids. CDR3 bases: TGTGCCAGCAGCATAGGGGTTGGTGAGCAGTTCTTC. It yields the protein CASSIGVGEQFF.

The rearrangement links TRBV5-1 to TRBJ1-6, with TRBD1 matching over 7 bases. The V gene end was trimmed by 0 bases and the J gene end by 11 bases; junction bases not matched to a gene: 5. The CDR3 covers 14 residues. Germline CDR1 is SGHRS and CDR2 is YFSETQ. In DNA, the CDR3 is TGCGCCAGCAGCTTGGACACAGGGGCCCCACCCCTCCACTTT. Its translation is CASSLDTGAPPLHF.

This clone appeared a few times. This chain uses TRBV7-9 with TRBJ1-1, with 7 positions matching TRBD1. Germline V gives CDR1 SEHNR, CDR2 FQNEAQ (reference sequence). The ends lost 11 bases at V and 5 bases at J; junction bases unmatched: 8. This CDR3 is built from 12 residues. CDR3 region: CAGDRAGTEAFF. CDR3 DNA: TGTGCCGGTGACAGGGCCGGAACTGAAGCTTTCTTT.